The clone carrying this T cell receptor beta chain appeared a few times. Its antigen is undetermined. All of the donors were Caucasians in good health. This record belongs to a study of identical twins. Study-wide points: Less excess twin sharing appeared in beta out-of-frame sequences.

Trimming cost V 0 bases and J 5 bases, with 14 bases left between them. Germline V gene sequence: CDR1 MGHRA, CDR2 YSYEKL. The CDR3 totals 15 residues. TCRdb reanalysed the 5' RACE reads using MiXCR and keeps one entry per CDR3 protein. In the table there are around 530,000 distinct CDR3 sequences, roughly 15% of which are singletons. This sample also appeared in a second study, on yellow fever vaccine responses in identical twins.

The source material was CD4+ T cells sorted from blood. The clonotype comes from a woman aged 18-29 years in good health. V gene TRBV4-1 combines with J gene TRBJ2-7; D is undetermined. Here the CDR3 DNA reads TGCGCCAGCAGCCAAGAGTCCAGCTTTCGCGACGAGCAGTACTTC. Protein sequence: CASSQESSFRDEQYF.